The rows below give T cell receptor beta chains drawn from one sample of a study of human T cells and chemical hapten exposure. TCRdb re-called the RACE reads through MiXCR, storing one row per CDR3 protein. This table holds approximately 320,000 distinct CDR3 sequences, around 5.5% found once. The specimen comprised whole blood, sampled in connection with sensitization to the hapten diphenylcyclopropenone (DPC). The receptors come from a woman in her late teens or twenties with alopecia areata. Some clones in this sample may be carry-over from other donors' samples. The CDR3 runs from the conserved cysteine through the conserved F or W.

v_gene: TRBV28
len: 17
CDR3aa: CASSFGLGTYSSYEQYF

v_gene: TRBV6-5
len: 16
CDR3aa: CASRTDLLSSYNEQFF

v_gene: TRBV7-4
len: 16
CDR3aa: CASSFHDSLSGNTIYF

v_gene: TRBV27
len: 13
CDR3aa: CASSLSSGGGYTF

v_gene: TRBV3-1
len: 16
CDR3aa: CASSQGGTATSYGYTF

v_gene: TRBV12-3/TRBV12-4
len: 15
CDR3aa: CASSFLAGDGYEQYF

v_gene: TRBV4-2
len: 16
CDR3aa: CASSQISGTGGQPQHF

v_gene: TRBV4-1
len: 15
CDR3aa: CASSQAGGITEKLFF

v_gene: TRBV6-5
len: 15
CDR3aa: CDSSPSVGRSYEQYF

v_gene: TRBV12-3/TRBV12-4
len: 15
CDR3aa: CASNPGQGLDNEQFF

v_gene: TRBV2
len: 14
CDR3aa: CASSSDSINQPQHF

v_gene: TRBV19
len: 16
CDR3aa: CATLTPTGANTGELFF

v_gene: TRBV4-3
len: 16
CDR3aa: CASSQGRGGARNEQFF

v_gene: TRBV12-3/TRBV12-4
len: 14
CDR3aa: CASSRTGANYGYTF

v_gene: TRBV12-3/TRBV12-4
len: 11
CDR3aa: CASSRQGKRFF

v_gene: TRBV18
len: 14
CDR3aa: CASSEQLDSYEQYF

v_gene: TRBV3-1
len: 17
CDR3aa: CASSQEGQAQYTGELFF

v_gene: TRBV28
len: 15
CDR3aa: CASSSPTRRSKEQYF

v_gene: TRBV6-6
len: 13
CDR3aa: CASRGTYNSPLHF

v_gene: TRBV28
len: 15
CDR3aa: CASNTPGQSNTEAFF

v_gene: TRBV4-3
len: 17
CDR3aa: CASSQDPGGAYYNEQFF

v_gene: TRBV3-1
len: 16
CDR3aa: CASSQSGTLSEEKLFF

v_gene: TRBV6-5
len: 16
CDR3aa: CASSLGGMSSGNTIYF